Presented here are 7 T cell receptor beta chains from one specimen sequenced in a study of a mutant IDH1 vaccine in newly diagnosed glioma. What these receptors recognize is not known. Clones were read by immunoSEQ multiplex PCR, and TCRdb kept only the in-frame ones, dropping some. The sample lists roughly 13,000 clones, roughly 79% occurring once. The time point: week 47, end of study. Vaccinated patients received 300 ug of mutant IDH1 20-mer peptide per dose, with topical imiquimod. The sequences come from PBMCs, collected from a glioma patient whose treatment included an IDH1 peptide vaccine. These receptors all stem from a woman in her 40s with glioma.

The gene calls are TRBV6-6 and TRBJ1-4; unclear D gene. Germline lookup yields CDR1 MNHNY and CDR2 SVGAGI (reference sequence). V lost 0 bases to trimming and J lost 0 bases, with 8 bases between them. The CDR3 covers 16 residues. The CDR3 protein is CASSYSMSATNEKLFF. The CDR3, as DNA: TGTGCCAGCAGTTACTCGATGAGTGCAACTAATGAAAAACTGTTTTTT.

The rearrangement uses TRBV7-9 and TRBJ2-1, with D possibly called TRBD1 or TRBD2 (5 bases each). Germline CDR1 and CDR2: SEHNR and FQNEAQ (reference sequence). The length of the CDR3 is 12 residues. The CDR3 DNA follows: TGTGCTGGGGGAGCGAACTACAATGAGCAGTTCTTC. This codes for CAGGANYNEQFF.

A note on this clone: Different DNA sequences within this sample yield the same CDR3. The chain is built from TRBV29-1 and TRBJ2-2; 12 nucleotides match TRBD1. Per the germline V gene, CDR1 is SQVTM and CDR2 is ANQGSEA. This CDR3 has 14 residues. The V segment lost 7 bases and the J segment 3 bases; nucleotides outside the gene matches: 3. DNA for the CDR3: TGCAGCGCGGGGACAGGGGGCTACACCGGGGAGCTGTTTTTT. Translated, it gives CSAGTGGYTGELFF.

The V call is TRBV19, the J call TRBJ1-2; D is perhaps TRBD1 (5 bases). This CDR3 spans 13 amino acids. V lost 0 bases and J 10 bases, leaving 12 bases between the germline ends. CDR1 and CDR2 (germline): LNHDA, SQIVND (reference sequence). The CDR3 loop is CASSIDRKGPYTF. The CDR3 DNA reads TGTGCCAGTAGTATAGATCGGAAGGGGCCCTACACCTTC.

The chain is built from TRBV5-1 and TRBJ2-7; maybe TRBD1 (6 bases). V lost 3 bases to trimming and J lost 0 bases, with 7 bases between them. CDR1 and CDR2 from the germline V gene are SGHRS and YFSETQ. The length of the CDR3 is 13 residues. The CDR3 bases are TGCGCCAGCAGCTCGACAGGCTCCTACGAGCAGTACTTC. Its translation: CASSSTGSYEQYF. Combining the CDR3 with reference TRBV5-1 and TRBJ2-7 gives the whole variable domain KAGVTQTPRYLIKTRGQQVTLSCSPISGHRSVSWYQQTPGQGLQFLFEYFSETQRNKGNFPGRFSGRQFSNSRSEMNVSTLELGDSALYLCASSSTGSYEQYFGPGTRLTVT.

This clone was counted once. The J gene is TRBJ1-1, the V gene TRBV6-5, with unresolved D. The germline V gene encodes CDR1 MNHEY and CDR2 SVGAGI. The CDR3 has 13 residues. The V gene lost 8 bases and the J gene lost 4 bases, with 14 bases spanning the gap. CDR3 amino acids: CASCPWVGTEAFF. The CDR3 bases are TGTGCCAGCTGCCCCTGGGTCGGCACTGAAGCTTTCTTT.

The rearrangement joins TRBV5-1 to TRBJ2-7, with D tentatively TRBD1 (6 bases). This CDR3 has 16 amino acids. Germline assignment: CDR1 SGHRS and CDR2 YFSETQ. V was shortened by 2 bases and J by 2 bases, with 17 bases between the two germline ends. DNA of the CDR3: TGCGCCAGCAGCTTAGGCCCTCTACAGGGTACCTACGAGCAGTACTTC. Its translation is CASSLGPLQGTYEQYF.